The 23 T cell receptor beta chains below were found in one sample sequenced in a study of T-cell reconstitution after alpha-beta-depleted transplantation in children. The TCRbeta library was prepared with unique molecular identifiers. TCRdb re-analysed the PCR reads in MiXCR, keeping a single row per CDR3 protein. The repertoire consists of about 640,000 distinct CDR3 sequences, with 16% occurring once and the leading ten covering 1.1%. This specimen was PBMCs from the stem cell graft donor, taken from the stem cell graft. These TCRs come from a human donor who donated a stem cell graft to a child with acute myeloid leukemia.

This clonotype appeared many times. The V call is TRBV20-1, the J call TRBJ1-1; TRBD1 is a possible D gene (6 bases). V lost 1 base to trimming and J lost 3 bases, with 9 bases between them. This CDR3 is 13 amino acids long. CDR1 is DFQATT and CDR2 is SNEGSKA in the germline V gene (reference sequence). DNA for the CDR3: TGCAGTGCTAGAGGGGACACCTACACTGAAGCTTTCTTT. Encoded protein: CSARGDTYTEAFF.

Ten or more counts support this clonotype. The chain joins TRBV20-1 to TRBJ1-1; 7 nucleotides match TRBD1. Unmatched junction bases numbered 15, after V lost 3 bases and J lost 11 bases. CDR3 size: 14 residues. CDR1 and CDR2 (germline): DFQATT, SNEGSKA (reference sequence). This CDR3 reads CSARKRTGQIGAFF. The CDR3, as DNA: TGCAGTGCTAGGAAACGGACAGGCCAAATTGGGGCTTTCTTT.

This clonotype came up many times. The gene calls are TRBV20-1 and TRBJ2-5, with 10 bases aligning to TRBD2. The germline CDR1 and CDR2 sequences are DFQATT and SNEGSKA (reference sequence). CDR3 length: 15 amino acids. V lost 1 base, J lost 1 base, and 3 bases stayed unmatched. The CDR3 loop reads CSARGRTSGQETQYF. The CDR3 coding sequence is TGCAGTGCTAGAGGGCGGACTAGCGGCCAAGAGACCCAGTACTTC.

This clonotype was seen ten or more times. This rearrangement joins TRBV20-1 to TRBJ2-5, with 7 bases matching TRBD1. This CDR3 is built from 16 residues. Germline V CDR1 and CDR2: DFQATT, SNEGSKA (reference sequence). Unmatched junction bases numbered 14, after V lost 0 bases and J lost 7 bases. CDR3 in DNA: TGCAGTGCTAGAGATAGTCGTCAGGGGGAAATTGGGACCCAGTACTTC. Encoded protein: CSARDSRQGEIGTQYF.

This clonotype was found a few times. The chain uses TRBV10-3 and TRBJ2-5; 8 bases line up with TRBD1. J was trimmed by 1 base and V by 3 bases; bases with no gene match: 1. Germline CDR1 and CDR2: ENHRY and SYGVKD. The CDR3 length is 14 residues. In nucleotides, the CDR3 is TGTGCCATCAGTGAAACAGGGGGCCAAGAGACCCAGTACTTC. As protein: CAISETGGQETQYF.

CDR3 sequence (DNA): TGCGCCAGCAGCCGACACAGGGGGAACACTGAAGCTTTCTTT. Translation: CASSRHRGNTEAFF. The chain is built from TRBV4-3 and TRBJ1-1; 7 bases agree with TRBD1. Germline-derived CDR1 and CDR2 are LGHNA and YSLEER. The junction had 3 bases not matched to a gene; V was cut back by 4 bases and J by 1 base. The CDR3 contains 14 residues.

The gene calls are TRBV7-2 and TRBJ2-2, with D possibly TRBD1 on 5 matching bases. Germline V gene data show CDR1 as SGHTA and CDR2 as FQGNSA. V lost 5 bases and J 7 bases, leaving 14 bases between the germline ends. The CDR3 sequence is 14 residues long. The CDR3 nucleotides read TGTGCCAGCAGCCCCCGCAGGGTTAACGGGGAGCTGTTTTTT. This sequence encodes CASSPRRVNGELFF.

In DNA form, the CDR3 reads TGTGCCAGCAGCCAGGGGTTTAGCACTGAAGCTTTCTTT. Its protein is CASSQGFSTEAFF. The V and J genes are TRBV6-1 and TRBJ1-1, with D possibly being TRBD1 (6 bases). The CDR3 runs to 13 residues. Germline-derived CDR1 and CDR2 are MNHNS and SASEGT. Trimming shortened V by 6 bases and J by 4 bases, and 12 bases separated the two germline ends.

This clonotype was detected many times. V gene TRBV29-1 combines with J gene TRBJ2-5, with 13 bases that match TRBD2. The CDR3 has 15 residues. V trimming: 6 bases; J trimming: 3 bases; junction bases outside the gene matches: 7. Germline lookup yields CDR1 SQVTM and CDR2 ANQGSEA. The DNA for the CDR3 is TGCAGCGTGGGAACTAGCGGGGGGGCAAAAGAGACCCAGTACTTC. It encodes CSVGTSGGAKETQYF.

This chain uses TRBV2 with TRBJ2-1; 8 bases fit TRBD2. The junction had 7 bases not matched to a gene; V was cut back by 5 bases and J by 7 bases. The CDR3 runs 14 residues. The V gene's germline CDR1 is SNHLY and CDR2 FYNNEI. The CDR3 is CASSYTGGRNEQFF. CDR3 bases: TGTGCCAGCAGTTATACGGGGGGGCGAAATGAGCAGTTCTTC.

This clonotype was counted a few times. The gene calls are TRBV28 and TRBJ2-7, with D tentatively TRBD2 (7 bases). Per the germline V gene, CDR1 is MDHEN and CDR2 is SYDVKM. This CDR3 contains 16 residues. The germline V and J ends were trimmed by 5 bases and 3 bases, with 20 bases remaining between them. The DNA for the CDR3 is TGTGCCAGCAGTCCCCTCGTTGGGGGGGCACTCTACGAGCAGTACGTC. Encoded protein: CASSPLVGGALYEQYV.

The gene calls are TRBV7-9 and TRBJ1-1; no definite D call. This CDR3 region has 10 residues. Trimming removed 4 bases from V and 7 bases from J, with 4 bases in between. The germline V gene encodes CDR1 SEHNR and CDR2 FQNEAQ (reference sequence). In nucleotides, the CDR3 is TGTGCCAGCAGCTCGGATGAAGCTTTCTTT. Translated, it gives CASSSDEAFF.

A note on this clonotype: The germline gene is not matched at one end of the junction; a read error may be the cause. The chain couples TRBV12-3 or TRBV12-4 to TRBJ2-2; 7 nucleotides match TRBD2. This CDR3 contains 11 residues. The CDR3 sequence is CASSFGGDLFF. CDR3 nucleotides: TGTGCCAGCAGTTTTGGGGGGGACCTGTTTTTT.

The table lists this clonotype with many counts. CDR3 sequence (DNA): TGCAGTGCTAGAGAACTAGCGGGCTTCACAGATACGCAGTATTTT. Translating it yields CSARELAGFTDTQYF. This chain connects TRBV20-1 to TRBJ2-3, with TRBD2 identical over 9 bases. The CDR3 length is 15 residues. Germline V lookup: CDR1 DFQATT, CDR2 SNEGSKA (reference sequence). Unmatched junction bases numbered 3, after V lost 0 bases and J lost 2 bases.

The V gene is TRBV11-2, the J gene TRBJ2-7; TRBD1 aligns across 7 bases. Germline assignment: CDR1 SGHAT and CDR2 FQNNGV. The CDR3 length is 15 residues. V lost 3 bases to trimming and J lost 2 bases; unmatched junction nucleotides: 7. Written as DNA, the CDR3 is TGTGCCAGCAGCTTTTCGGACAGGATAACCTACGAGCAGTACTTC. Protein product: CASSFSDRITYEQYF.

The J gene is TRBJ2-2, the V gene TRBV11-2; 8 nucleotides align to TRBD1. Germline assignment: CDR1 SGHAT and CDR2 FQNNGV. CDR3 length: 13 residues. After removal of 4 bases from V and 8 bases from J, the junction contained 3 bases not matched to a gene. The CDR3 coding sequence is TGTGCCAGCAGCTCAGGGGGCGGAGGGGAGCTGTTTTTT. Amino acids: CASSSGGGGELFF.

This clonotype occurred many times. The rearrangement uses TRBV11-2 and TRBJ1-2; 7 positions match TRBD1. The CDR3 loop spans 18 amino acids. Germline trimming cut 1 base from V and 5 bases from J; bases unmatched to any gene: 16. The germline gives CDR1 SGHAT, CDR2 FQNNGV. CDR3 amino acids: CASSLGSHRTGVIYGYTF. CDR3 sequence (DNA): TGTGCCAGCAGCTTAGGATCCCATCGAACAGGGGTGATATATGGCTACACCTTC.

This clonotype has a count of ten or more. The genes are TRBV24-1 and TRBJ2-1; D may be TRBD1 (6 bases). Germline V gene data show CDR1 as KGHDR and CDR2 as SFDVKD. This CDR3 is built from 14 residues. V was trimmed by 4 bases and J by 6 bases, leaving 12 bases between them. The DNA of the CDR3 is TGTGCCACCAGTGACGAGGGGGTCTTCAATGAGCAGTTCTTC. Amino acids: CATSDEGVFNEQFF.

This clonotype was recorded at least ten times. V is TRBV29-1 and J is TRBJ2-3, with 8 bases fitting TRBD1. There are 12 residues in the CDR3. In germline, CDR1 is SQVTM, CDR2 ANQGSEA. V lost 4 bases, J lost 5 bases, and 2 bases stayed unmatched. The CDR3: CSVVQGGDTQYF. The CDR3 DNA sequence: TGCAGCGTTGTACAGGGGGGAGATACGCAGTATTTT.

This clonotype was seen more than once but under ten times. The chain is built from TRBV29-1 and TRBJ2-1; D is undetermined. This CDR3 comprises 13 residues. Germline V gene data show CDR1 as SQVTM and CDR2 as ANQGSEA. The ends were cut back, 6 bases at V and 0 bases at J, with 9 bases in the middle. CDR3 region: CSVRKLSYNEQFF. DNA of the CDR3: TGCAGCGTAAGGAAACTCTCCTACAATGAGCAGTTCTTC.

This clonotype was seen only a few times. V is TRBV7-9 and J is TRBJ2-1; D remains unclear. This CDR3 has 16 amino acids. The germline gives CDR1 SEHNR, CDR2 FQNEAQ (reference sequence). Trimming pared 3 bases from V and 8 bases from J, leaving 20 bases between. As DNA, the CDR3 is TGTGCCAGCAGCTTGGTCCTGGACCCTTTATTCGATGAGCAGTTCTTC. This encodes CASSLVLDPLFDEQFF.

The chain joins TRBV12-3 or TRBV12-4 to TRBJ2-4, with D possibly TRBD2 on 6 matching bases. V lost 5 bases, J lost 2 bases, and 13 bases lay in between. The CDR3 consists of 15 residues. The CDR3 loop reads CASSIGRLTKNIQYF. Written as DNA, the CDR3 is TGTGCCAGCAGTATAGGGAGGTTGACCAAAAACATTCAGTACTTC.

There are a few counts of this clonotype. This chain uses TRBV12-3 or TRBV12-4 with TRBJ2-5; D remains ambiguous. Between the trimmed V and J ends, which lost 7 bases and 4 bases, there was a span of 10 bases. This CDR3 has 12 amino acids. CDR3 in amino acids: CASIGDLETQYF. In DNA, the CDR3 is TGTGCCAGCATAGGAGACCTAGAGACCCAGTACTTC.